This T cell receptor beta chain was sequenced in a study of sequential checkpoint blockade in melanoma. Across the whole study: Arm A got nivolumab then ipilimumab; arm B the reverse, 1:1.

Treatment described: randomized to nivolumab then ipilimumab (arm A) or the reverse (arm B). DNA-damaging chemotherapy had not been given to any patient beforehand. In its sample, this clone ranks as medium-sized. Assay: immunoSEQ multiplex PCR; the TCRdb copy retains only in-frame clones and omits some. The sample yields under 20,000 clones, around 63% seen once. CDR1 MRHNA and CDR2 SNTAGT come from the germline V gene. Trimming shortened V by 0 bases and J by 6 bases, and 12 bases separated the two germline ends. The CDR3 covers 14 residues. The rearrangement uses TRBV6-4 and TRBJ2-7, with a weak D call TRBD1 (5 bases). Sequenced material: CD8+ T cells sorted from blood (inferred from file names), taken from a patient given nivolumab and ipilimumab in sequence. The TCR comes from a human donor with melanoma. Here the CDR3 reads CASSDSGDRGEQYF. The CDR3 DNA reads TGTGCCAGCAGTGACTCAGGCGATAGGGGCGAGCAGTACTTC.